Each of the 27 T cell receptor beta chains below was sequenced from the same sample in a study of blood T cell repertoires in COVID-19. TCRdb's copy holds only in-frame clones and misses some; the assay was immunoSEQ multiplex PCR. In the table there are about 300,000 clones, around 92% of which are singletons. The material sequenced was peripheral blood. These receptors originate from a woman aged 25 to 39 with COVID-19, enrolled during active disease.

This clone was seen only once. The rearrangement uses TRBV7-2 and TRBJ2-5; unclear D gene. Trimming shortened V by 4 bases and J by 5 bases, and 5 bases separated the two germline ends. This CDR3 has 11 residues. From germline, CDR1 is SGHTA and CDR2 FQGNSA. CDR3 protein: CASSWAETQYF. Here the CDR3 DNA reads TGTGCCAGCAGCTGGGCTGAGACCCAGTACTTC.

The J gene is TRBJ2-3, the V gene TRBV3-1 (or the pseudogene TRBV3-2), with TRBD2 as a possible D gene (5 bases). V was cut by 8 bases and J by 4 bases, with 13 bases left in between. This CDR3 has 13 amino acids. Germline CDR1 LGHDT, CDR2 YNNKEL (reference sequence). In nucleotides, the CDR3 is TGTGCCAGCCGGCGGGCGAATGCAGATACGCAGTATTTT. Protein: CASRRANADTQYF.

The V gene is TRBV19, the J gene TRBJ1-6; TRBD1 agrees at 7 bases. V trimming: 5 bases; J trimming: 4 bases; junction bases outside the gene matches: 8. The V gene's germline CDR1 is LNHDA and CDR2 SQIVND (reference sequence). The CDR3 runs 16 residues. Here the CDR3 reads CASSFGGTAYNSPLHF. The CDR3 DNA is TGTGCCAGTAGTTTTGGGGGGACAGCGTATAATTCACCCCTCCACTTT.

V is TRBV5-6 and J is TRBJ1-1; D unresolved. Trimming cost V 4 bases and J 8 bases, with 12 bases left between them. The CDR3 sequence is 12 residues long. CDR1 is SGHDT and CDR2 is YYEEEE in the germline V gene. CDR3 sequence reads: CASSPGYGEAFF. CDR3 DNA sequence: TGTGCCAGCAGCCCAGGTTATGGCGAAGCTTTCTTT.

This clone was counted a single time. The chain recombines TRBV6-6 with TRBJ2-7, with 11 bases aligning to TRBD1. The germline V gene has CDR1 MNHNY and CDR2 SVGAGI (reference sequence). The V gene end was trimmed by 8 bases and the J gene end by 2 bases; junction bases not matched to a gene: 2. The CDR3 length is 13 residues. The CDR3 loop is CASWGQGAYEQYF. The CDR3, as DNA: TGTGCCAGCTGGGGACAGGGGGCCTACGAGCAGTACTTC.

The gene calls are TRBV21-1 and TRBJ1-5; the D call of TRBD1 is as the table states it, not checked on the DNA. TRBV21-1 is designated a pseudogene. The CDR3 runs 17 residues. DNA for the CDR3: TGTGCCAGCAGCACCCCCTTTGGGACAGGGGGGTCTCAGCCCCAGCATTTT. Its translation: CASSTPFGTGGSQPQHF.

The chain is built from TRBV25-1 and TRBJ2-1; no definite D call. The V end lost 3 bases, the J end lost 4 bases, and 4 bases lay between the germline ends. CDR3 length: 12 amino acids. The germline CDR1 and CDR2 sequences are MGHDK and SYGVNS. CDR3 sequence reads: CASSDNYNEQFF. The CDR3 DNA is TGTGCCAGCAGTGATAATTACAATGAGCAGTTCTTC.

The genes are TRBV11-1 and TRBJ1-4, with D unresolved. With 4 bases removed from V and 10 bases from J, the gap between germline ends came to 16 bases. The CDR3 has 14 residues. Germline CDR1 reads SGHAT; CDR2 reads FQDESV (reference sequence). The CDR3 bases are TGTGCCAGCAGCTCACCCCGGGAGGGCTCAAAACTGTTTTTT. It translates to CASSSPREGSKLFF.

The chain has TRBV7-2 and TRBJ1-2; 8 bases are a match to TRBD1. The CDR3 consists of 15 residues. Looked up from germline, CDR1 is SGHTA and CDR2 is FQGNSA. The V gene end was trimmed by 5 bases and the J gene end by 4 bases; junction bases not matched to a gene: 9. The CDR3 protein is CASSPRDRSIYGYTF. CDR3 DNA sequence: TGTGCCAGCAGCCCAAGGGACAGGAGCATCTATGGCTACACCTTC.

This chain joins TRBV7-6 and TRBJ2-3; 7 bases map to TRBD2. The CDR3 totals 18 residues. The junction had 13 bases not matched to a gene; V was cut back by 2 bases and J by 2 bases. Germline V gene data show CDR1 as SGHVS and CDR2 as FNYEAQ. The chain's CDR3 is CASSLSRGQRGNTDTQYF. CDR3 nucleotide sequence: TGTGCCAGCAGCTTATCCCGAGGGCAGCGGGGTAACACAGATACGCAGTATTTT.

This chain connects TRBV9 to TRBJ1-1; no definite D call. Trimming cost V 0 bases and J 1 base, with 7 bases left between them. In germline, CDR1 is SGDLS, CDR2 YYNGEE. CDR3 length: 14 residues. The CDR3 coding sequence is TGTGCCAGCAGCGTAGGGGCCGAGAACACTGAAGCTTTCTTT. Its protein is CASSVGAENTEAFF.

J is TRBJ1-1 and V is TRBV28; D may be TRBD1 (6 bases). In germline, CDR1 is MDHEN, CDR2 SYDVKM. This CDR3 contains 15 residues. Trimming stripped 4 bases from V and 0 bases from J, with 12 bases between. The CDR3 loop reads CASSSRGVLNTEAFF. Here the CDR3 DNA reads TGTGCCAGCAGTTCCAGGGGAGTTTTGAACACTGAAGCTTTCTTT.

The J gene is TRBJ2-3, the V gene TRBV19, with D possibly being TRBD1 (6 bases). V lost 5 bases, J lost 0 bases, and 12 bases lay in between. CDR1 is LNHDA and CDR2 is SQIVND in the germline V gene (reference sequence). The CDR3 covers 15 residues. The CDR3 here is CASSSQGISTDTQYF. CDR3 in DNA: TGTGCCAGTAGTTCTCAGGGGATAAGCACAGATACGCAGTATTTT.

The chain joins TRBV7-8 to TRBJ1-5; maybe TRBD1 (5 bases). From germline, CDR1 is SGHVS and CDR2 FQNEAQ. The CDR3 spans 16 residues. Trimming cost V 1 base and J 1 base, with 11 bases left between them. The CDR3: CASSLDIGGSNQPQHF. CDR3 nucleotides: TGTGCCAGCAGCTTAGATATCGGGGGGAGCAATCAGCCCCAGCATTTT. Using reference TRBV7-8 and TRBJ1-5 for the parts outside the CDR3, the full variable domain is GAGVSQSPRYKVAKRGQDVALRCDPISGHVSLFWYQQALGQGPEFLTYFQNEAQLDKSGLPSDRFFAERPEGSVSTLKIQRTQQEDSAVYLCASSLDIGGSNQPQHFGDGTRLSIL.

The rearrangement links TRBV30 to TRBJ2-2; perhaps TRBD2 as D (5 bases). The CDR3 contains 13 residues. Trimming left V 0 bases short and J 5 bases short, with 7 bases between. Germline lookup yields CDR1 GTSNPN and CDR2 SVGIG (reference sequence). This CDR3 reads CAWSVTGTGELFF. The CDR3 DNA reads TGTGCCTGGAGTGTAACGGGGACCGGGGAGCTGTTTTTT.

The J gene is TRBJ2-3, the V gene TRBV9; TRBD1 aligns across 9 bases. This CDR3 contains 15 residues. Germline lookup yields CDR1 SGDLS and CDR2 YYNGEE. V lost 5 bases, J lost 1 base, and 5 bases stayed unmatched. The CDR3 coding sequence is TGTGCCAGCAGTCTACAGGGGGCGGGCACAGATACGCAGTATTTT. It encodes CASSLQGAGTDTQYF. Full variable domain (missing parts from reference TRBV9 and TRBJ2-3): DSGVTQTPKHLITATGQRVTLRCSPRSGDLSVYWYQQSLDQGLQFLIQYYNGEERAKGNILERFSAQQFPDLHSELNLSSLELGDSALYFCASSLQGAGTDTQYFGPGTRLTVL.

V gene TRBV7-9 combines with J gene TRBJ1-2; D gene ambiguous. CDR3 length: 17 residues. V was cut by 4 bases and J by 0 bases, with 18 bases left in between. Per the germline V gene, CDR1 is SEHNR and CDR2 is FQNEAQ (reference sequence). This chain's CDR3 is CASSSLEGLLANYGYTF. Written as DNA, the CDR3 is TGTGCCAGCAGCTCCCTAGAGGGTTTATTAGCTAACTATGGCTACACCTTC.

The V call is TRBV7-8, the J call TRBJ1-2; 10 nucleotides align to TRBD1. CDR3 size: 16 residues. Germline values: CDR1 SGHVS, CDR2 FQNEAQ. J gave up 5 bases and V 5 bases, and 11 bases lay outside the gene matches. The CDR3 DNA reads as TGTGCCAGCAGCGGACAGGGGGTTGTGGGCCTTTATGGCTACACCTTC. This translates into CASSGQGVVGLYGYTF. The entire variable domain, with the rest obtained from reference TRBV7-8 and TRBJ1-2, is as follows: GAGVSQSPRYKVAKRGQDVALRCDPISGHVSLFWYQQALGQGPEFLTYFQNEAQLDKSGLPSDRFFAERPEGSVSTLKIQRTQQEDSAVYLCASSGQGVVGLYGYTFGSGTRLTVV.

This chain joins TRBV7-9 and TRBJ1-3; 12 nucleotides match TRBD1. Germline-derived CDR1 and CDR2 are SEHNR and FQNEAQ (reference sequence). V was clipped by 2 bases and J by 2 bases; unmatched bases: 4. The CDR3 runs to 17 residues. CDR3 sequence: CASSLPGQGAAGNTIYF. In DNA form, the CDR3 reads TGTGCCAGCAGCTTACCGGGACAGGGGGCAGCTGGAAACACCATATATTTT. Filled out from reference TRBV7-9 and TRBJ1-3, the complete variable domain reads DTGVSQNPRHKITKRGQNVTFRCDPISEHNRLYWYRQTLGQGPEFLTYFQNEAQLEKSRLLSDRFSAERPKGSFSTLEIQRTEQGDSAMYLCASSLPGQGAAGNTIYFGEGSWLTVV.

CDR3 sequence (DNA): TGTGCCAGCAGTTATGGACTCGCCGGGGCCAACGTCCTGACTTTC. It translates to CASSYGLAGANVLTF. V and J are TRBV7-2 and TRBJ2-6, with D possibly matching TRBD2 (5 bases). Per germline, CDR1 SGHTA and CDR2 FQGNSA. The V gene lost 6 bases and the J gene lost 4 bases, with 13 bases spanning the gap. The CDR3 is 15 residues long. The complete variable domain, with remaining parts taken from reference TRBV7-2 and TRBJ2-6, reads GAGVSQSPSNKVTEKGKDVELRCDPISGHTALYWYRQSLGQGLEFLIYFQGNSAPDKSGLPSDRFSAERTGGSVSTLTIQRTQQEDSAVYLCASSYGLAGANVLTFGAGSRLTVL.

The V call is TRBV10-2, the J call TRBJ1-1, with 7 bases lining up with TRBD1. This CDR3 is built from 12 residues. Germline trimming cut 6 bases from V and 10 bases from J; bases unmatched to any gene: 8. Germline V gene lookup returns CDR1 WSHSY and CDR2 SAAADI. CDR3 coding DNA: TGCGCCAGCAGAGCCCCCCAGGGGGGAGCTTTCTTT. Residues: CASRAPQGGAFF.

The V gene is TRBV4-3, the J gene TRBJ1-1; TRBD1 might be the D (6 bases). Germline CDR1 LGHNA, CDR2 YSLEER. This CDR3 region has 15 residues. With 4 bases removed from V and 1 base from J, the gap between germline ends came to 13 bases. In nucleotides, the CDR3 is TGCGCCAGCAGCCGAGGCAGGGGAACGAACACTGAAGCTTTCTTT. It translates to CASSRGRGTNTEAFF.

CDR3 in amino acids: CASTRGVTNEKLFF. CDR3 DNA sequence: TGTGCCAGCACCCGGGGGGTCACTAATGAAAAACTGTTTTTT. The chain joins TRBV6-5 to TRBJ1-4, with D perhaps TRBD1 (5 bases). The V end lost 7 bases, the J end lost 2 bases, and 11 bases lay between the germline ends. In germline, CDR1 is MNHEY, CDR2 SVGAGI. CDR3 length: 14 residues.

This chain links TRBV5-1 with TRBJ2-5, with 9 bases fitting TRBD2. The CDR3 extends over 16 amino acids. Germline V gene data show CDR1 as SGHRS and CDR2 as YFSETQ. Unmatched junction bases numbered 8, after V lost 3 bases and J lost 2 bases. This CDR3 is CASSSRLAELQETQYF. The CDR3 DNA is TGCGCCAGCAGCTCAAGACTAGCGGAGCTACAAGAGACCCAGTACTTC.

This chain links TRBV15 with TRBJ1-5; TRBD1 is a possible D gene (6 bases). The CDR3 has 15 residues. From germline, CDR1 is LNHNV and CDR2 YYDKDF (reference sequence). The V end was cut by 3 bases, the J end by 10 bases, with 19 bases between. CDR3 DNA: TGTGCCACCAGCAGGATCAGGGACACCGTCCGACCCCAGCATTTT. It encodes CATSRIRDTVRPQHF.

This rearrangement joins TRBV2 to TRBJ1-6; D is undetermined. CDR1 is SNHLY, CDR2 FYNNEI, per germline. With 6 bases removed from V and 8 bases from J, the gap between germline ends came to 8 bases. The CDR3 runs to 12 residues. DNA for the CDR3: TGTGCCAGCAGGGTGGACTATTCACCCCTCCACTTT. As protein: CASRVDYSPLHF.

The rearrangement links TRBV2 to TRBJ1-5, with unresolved D. The CDR3 is made up of 15 amino acids. CDR1 SNHLY and CDR2 FYNNEI come from the germline V gene. Trimming removed 9 bases from V and 3 bases from J, with 18 bases in between. CDR3 sequence (DNA): TGTGCCAGTAAAGCGGAGACGAACTTCAATCAGCCCCAGCATTTT. It specifies CASKAETNFNQPQHF.